This paragraph reports one TCR beta chain. The antigen is unknown. The data were produced by immunoSEQ multiplex PCR, yet TCRdb's version contains in-frame clones alone and is incomplete. The table has roughly 30,000 clones, 75% to 95% seen once. This entry comes from a study of T cells after posttransplantation cyclophosphamide. The CDR3 loop spans 14 amino acids. Germline V lookup: CDR1 LNHNV, CDR2 YYDKDF (reference sequence). V lost 1 base and J lost 8, with 9 bases in between. Cells defined as naive were viable CD3+CD4+ or CD3+CD8+ and CCR7+CD45RA+CD45RO-CD95-CD27+CD28+. Whole-study findings and limits: TRB clonality was highly associated with recipient CMV seropositivity and reactivation.

This sequence joins TRBV15 and TRBJ1-6; possibly TRBD1 for D (5 bases). The clonotype was recovered from a man younger than 40 in good health and a related stem cell transplant donor. Source material: naive CD4+ T cells sorted from blood. Here the CDR3 reads CATSRAGNDSPLHF. CDR3 DNA sequence: TGTGCCACCAGCAGAGCAGGGAACGATTCACCCCTCCACTTT.